What follows are 24 T cell receptor beta chains derived from one specimen sequenced in a study of blood T cells in healthy people across ages. A J-beta primer mix and a sample-barcoded 5' primer were used in a second PCR of roughly 7 to 12 cycles. TCRdb reanalysed the 5' RACE reads using MiXCR and keeps one entry per CDR3 protein. This repertoire shows 600,000 to 800,000 distinct CDR3 sequences, more than 20% found once; its top ten account for 3.6%. Sequencing was carried out using blood. All receptors come from a man in his 70s in good health.

This clonotype has ten or more counts. The V call is TRBV13, the J call TRBJ2-5, with 7 bases matching TRBD2. The germline gives CDR1 PRHDT, CDR2 FYEKMQ (reference sequence). This CDR3 is 13 amino acids long. V gave up 7 bases and J gave up 2 bases; unmatched junction bases: 4. CDR3 region: CASKAGSQETQYF. The CDR3 DNA reads as TGTGCCAGCAAAGCGGGGAGTCAAGAGACCCAGTACTTC.

The sample holds a few counts of this clonotype. The CDR3 coding sequence is TGTGCCAGTAGATCGGACAGAGGTGTGGGCATTCAGTACTTC. Protein sequence: CASRSDRGVGIQYF. This chain uses TRBV19 with TRBJ2-4; D perhaps matches TRBD1 (6 bases). V dropped 6 bases and J dropped 9 bases, with 18 bases sitting between them. CDR1 and CDR2 from the germline V gene are LNHDA and SQIVND (reference sequence). This CDR3 has 14 amino acids.

This clonotype was seen more than once but under ten times. This may be a read error, as it is one base from a much larger clone. The rearrangement links TRBV29-1 to TRBJ2-1, with D unclear. The assigned J gene may be wrong: the sequence end matches TRBJ2-5 better. The CDR3 covers 12 residues. From germline, CDR1 is SQVTM and CDR2 ANQGSEA. The chain's CDR3 is CSVEGIQKAQYF. The CDR3 nucleotides are TGCAGCGTTGAGGGGATACAAAAGGCCCAGTACTTC.

This clonotype was found a few times. The chain recombines TRBV9 with TRBJ2-5; D perhaps matches TRBD1 (5 bases). The J call is in doubt because the DNA end fits TRBJ2-7 better. The CDR3 has 14 amino acids. Germline V gene lookup returns CDR1 SGDLS and CDR2 YYNGEE. This CDR3 is CASSVGTNSYEQYF. DNA for the CDR3: TGTGCCAGCAGCGTAGGGACAAACTCCTACGAGCAGTACTTC.

This clonotype has just a few counts. The chain is built from TRBV28 and TRBJ1-5, with D unclear. The CDR3 runs to 15 residues. Germline V CDR1 and CDR2: MDHEN, SYDVKM. V lost 5 bases and J lost 2, with 13 bases in between. CDR3 amino acids: CASSPWSRGNQPQHF. The CDR3 bases are TGTGCCAGCAGTCCCTGGAGTAGGGGCAATCAGCCCCAGCATTTT.

V and J are TRBV27 and TRBJ1-2; possible D gene TRBD1, 5 bases. The CDR3 is 12 residues long. Germline CDR1 and CDR2: MNHEY and SMNVEV (reference sequence). V was cut by 8 bases and J by 7 bases, with 14 bases left in between. CDR3 sequence (DNA): TGTGCCAGCTGGGTGGCGGGGGGTGGCTACACCTTC. Translating it yields CASWVAGGGYTF.

This clonotype was observed a handful of times. This may come from a read error, since a much larger clone is one base off. The genes are TRBV12-3 or TRBV12-4 and TRBJ2-1; 8 bases map to TRBD2. V was pared by 5 bases and J by 3 bases, with 9 bases of the junction left unmatched. CDR3 length: 16 residues. CDR3: CASSHSGVPLYNEQFF. DNA of the CDR3: TGTGCCAGCAGTCATAGCGGGGTCCCGCTCTACAATGAGCAGTTCTTC.

This clonotype has only a few counts. The V gene is TRBV18, the J gene TRBJ2-2; 8 bases are shared with TRBD1. The CDR3 is 17 residues long. Germline CDR1 KGHSH, CDR2 LQKENI. V lost 3 bases to trimming and J lost 1 base; unmatched junction nucleotides: 7. DNA for the CDR3: TGTGCCAGCTCACCGCGCTCCGGGACAGGGAACACCGGGGAGCTGTTTTTT. Protein product: CASSPRSGTGNTGELFF.

This clonotype appeared many times. V gene TRBV29-1 combines with J gene TRBJ2-3; D is possibly TRBD2 (5 bases). The CDR3 runs to 13 residues. The germline V and J ends were trimmed by 4 bases and 2 bases, with 10 bases remaining between them. From germline, CDR1 is SQVTM and CDR2 ANQGSEA. The CDR3 spells CSVGTRVTDTQYF. The CDR3 DNA sequence: TGCAGCGTTGGAACTAGGGTCACAGATACGCAGTATTTT.

The sample holds a few counts of this clonotype. The rearrangement uses TRBV4-2 and TRBJ2-3; 10 bases are shared with TRBD1. Germline CDR1 LGHNA, CDR2 YNFKEQ. The CDR3 consists of 18 residues. Trimming at V came to 2 bases and at J to 1 base, leaving 9 bases not matched to a gene. This chain's CDR3 is CASSQRPGQGIGTDTQYF. The CDR3 DNA reads as TGTGCCAGCAGCCAACGTCCGGGACAGGGGATTGGCACAGATACGCAGTATTTT.

With respect to this clonotype: Germline and junction disagree at one end, which may indicate a read error. J is TRBJ1-5 and V is TRBV4-1; a possible D gene is TRBD1 (6 bases). The CDR3 totals 13 residues. The germline CDR1 and CDR2 sequences are MGHRA and YSYEKL. This chain's CDR3 is CAGSYRANQPQHF. The CDR3 DNA follows: TGCGCCGGCAGCTACAGGGCGAATCAGCCCCAGCATTTT.

The J gene is TRBJ2-1, the V gene TRBV16, with 8 bases identical to TRBD1. CDR1 is KGHSY and CDR2 is FQNENV in the germline V gene. The CDR3 sequence is 18 residues long. V was pared by 3 bases and J by 1 base, with 11 bases of the junction left unmatched. The CDR3 coding sequence is TGTGCCAGCAGCCAGCCGGGACAGGTTAAACGGTCCTACAATGAGCAGTTCTTC. Translated: CASSQPGQVKRSYNEQFF.

The table lists this clonotype with many counts. The chain couples TRBV24-1 to TRBJ2-1; TRBD1 matches at 8 bases. V lost 5 bases to trimming and J lost 10 bases; unmatched junction nucleotides: 6. The CDR3 is made up of 13 amino acids. The V gene's germline CDR1 is KGHDR and CDR2 SFDVKD. The chain's CDR3 is CATSVGTGREQFF. In DNA form, the CDR3 reads TGTGCCACCAGTGTTGGGACAGGTAGAGAGCAGTTCTTC.

The chain couples TRBV20-1 to TRBJ2-5; 10 nucleotides match TRBD1. The closer fit of TRBJ2-7 to the DNA end suggests the J call may be wrong. This CDR3 has 13 amino acids. Per the germline V gene, CDR1 is DFQATT and CDR2 is SNEGSKA (reference sequence). Written as DNA, the CDR3 is TGCAGTGCGAGGGACAGGGGACGGAGCGAGCAGTACTTC. It is translated as CSARDRGRSEQYF.

This clonotype occurred many times. The rearrangement uses TRBV7-2 and TRBJ2-1, with D possibly being TRBD2 (5 bases). CDR1 is SGHTA, CDR2 FQGNSA, per germline. The length of the CDR3 is 14 residues. Trimming took 1 base from V and 8 from J, leaving 12 bases between them. The CDR3: CASSLVPSTYEQFF. CDR3 bases: TGTGCCAGCAGCTTAGTTCCTAGCACCTATGAGCAGTTCTTC.

This clonotype has ten or more counts. The V call is TRBV3-1, the J call TRBJ2-5; 7 bases fit TRBD2. CDR1 and CDR2 (germline): LGHDT, YNNKEL (reference sequence). With 3 bases clipped from V and 10 bases from J, the junction kept 8 bases outside the gene matches. This CDR3 region has 13 residues. CDR3 region: CASSHELAAIQYF. The CDR3 nucleotides read TGTGCCAGCAGCCACGAGCTAGCGGCAATCCAGTACTTC.

The chain recombines TRBV7-2 with TRBJ2-5; 9 bases are a match to TRBD2. Germline V gives CDR1 SGHTA, CDR2 FQGNSA. V gave up 0 bases and J gave up 13 bases; unmatched junction bases: 6. This CDR3 region has 13 residues. The CDR3 loop is CASSLAREGWVYF. As DNA, the CDR3 is TGTGCCAGCAGCTTAGCGCGGGAGGGGTGGGTGTACTTC.

This clonotype appeared a few times. The rearrangement joins TRBV5-1 to TRBJ2-7, with TRBD2 as a possible D gene (6 bases). V was cut by 0 bases and J by 3 bases, with 16 bases left in between. Germline V gene lookup returns CDR1 SGHRS and CDR2 YFSETQ. There are 16 residues in the CDR3. For the CDR3, the DNA is TGCGCCAGCAGCTTGGCGCTGGGACTCCCCCACTACGAGCAGTACTTC. It yields the protein CASSLALGLPHYEQYF.

The rearrangement uses TRBV7-6 and TRBJ1-1, with 8 bases lining up with TRBD1. Trimming at V came to 0 bases and at J to 0 bases, leaving 6 bases not matched to a gene. In germline, CDR1 is SGHVS, CDR2 FNYEAQ. This CDR3 is 17 amino acids long. CDR3 loop: CASSLAPGQGMNTEAFF. CDR3 nucleotides: TGTGCCAGCAGCTTAGCGCCTGGACAGGGAATGAACACTGAAGCTTTCTTT.

The rearrangement joins TRBV25-1 to TRBJ2-7, with D perhaps matching TRBD1 (6 bases). The V and J ends lost 11 bases and 0 bases respectively, with 11 bases between them. In germline, CDR1 is MGHDK, CDR2 SYGVNS. The length of the CDR3 is 12 residues. The CDR3 region is CAAYRVSYEQYF. The CDR3 DNA reads TGTGCCGCGTACAGGGTCTCCTACGAGCAGTACTTC.

This clonotype was seen at least ten times. The chain employs TRBV12-3 or TRBV12-4 and TRBJ2-5; TRBD2 might be the D (6 bases). CDR3 length equals 13 residues. V was clipped by 3 bases and J by 5 bases, with 10 bases between them. CDR3: CASSFGGVETQYF. For the CDR3, the DNA is TGTGCCAGCAGTTTTGGCGGGGTGGAGACCCAGTACTTC.

This clonotype was observed many times. This chain joins TRBV6-6 and TRBJ1-2; D not certain. The CDR3 totals 11 residues. Deletions cut 6 bases from V and 5 bases from J, with 7 bases between. From germline, CDR1 is MNHNY and CDR2 SVGAGI (reference sequence). CDR3 residues: CASSQNYGYTF. The CDR3 bases are TGTGCCAGCAGCCAAAATTATGGCTACACCTTC.

This clonotype appeared a few times. This chain joins TRBV7-9 and TRBJ2-3; D is undetermined. This CDR3 is built from 14 residues. V dropped 3 bases and J dropped 4 bases, with 11 bases sitting between them. The germline V gene has CDR1 SEHNR and CDR2 FQNEAQ (reference sequence). CDR3 region: CASSLSLSADTQYF. The CDR3 nucleotides are TGTGCCAGCAGCTTGTCCCTTTCTGCAGATACGCAGTATTTT. Filled out from reference TRBV7-9 and TRBJ2-3, the complete variable domain reads DTGVSQNPRHKITKRGQNVTFRCDPISEHNRLYWYRQTLGQGPEFLTYFQNEAQLEKSRLLSDRFSAERPKGSFSTLEIQRTEQGDSAMYLCASSLSLSADTQYFGPGTRLTVL.

Details on this clonotype: Since a far larger clone is one base different, this is likely a read error. This chain uses TRBV20-1 with TRBJ2-5, with no clear D. V was clipped by 3 bases and J by 2 bases, with 4 bases between them. The CDR3 is 11 residues long. Per the germline V gene, CDR1 is DFQATT and CDR2 is SNEGSKA (reference sequence). The CDR3 DNA sequence: TGCAGTGCTAGCGTGCAAGAGACCCAGTACTTC. Its protein product is CSASVQETQYF.